Listed below are T cell receptor beta chains from one sample, sequenced in a study of blood T cell repertoires in COVID-19. The method was immunoSEQ multiplex PCR; TCRdb's version includes in-frame clones alone and lacks a portion of them. This sample has over 250,000 clones; around 84% occur once, and the top ten carry about 5%. Sequencing was performed on PBMCs or T cells enriched from blood (not recorded which). All receptors derive from a man aged 35 to 55 who had been exposed to COVID-19. CDR3s include the opening cysteine and the closing phenylalanine or tryptophan. Each record gives: J gene, D gene, V gene, clone size, CDR3 DNA, CDR3 protein. The D gene is left open where the match is weak. Size is omitted from some rows. Given values are once, few, many or a class for expanded clones.

TRBJ2-1 | TRBD2 | TRBV30 | - | TGTGCCCGCGGGGTAGCGGGAGGGCAGAATGAGCAGTTCTTC | CARGVAGGQNEQFF
TRBJ2-3 | TRBD2 | TRBV27 | - | TGTGCCAGCGGAAACAGCGGGAGGAACACAGATACGCAGTATTTT | CASGNSGRNTDTQYF
TRBJ2-3 | TRBD1 | TRBV13 | - | TGTGCCAGCAGCTCTGGACAGGGGAGGACAGATACGCAGTATTTT | CASSSGQGRTDTQYF
TRBJ1-3 | - | TRBV7-6 | - | TGTGCCAGCAGCTTAGAGGTCCCGGGGTCGGGAAACACCATATATTTT | CASSLEVPGSGNTIYF
TRBJ2-1 | - | TRBV29-1 | - | TGCAGCGCGGAACATATGGGCTATGAGCAGTTCTTC | CSAEHMGYEQFF
TRBJ1-1 | - | TRBV7-9 | - | TGTGCCAGCAGTTCTAGACCGGGGGGTGAAGCTTTCTTT | CASSSRPGGEAFF
TRBJ2-7 | - | TRBV27 | - | TGTGCCAGCAGTTTACAGCTAGCGCGATCCTACGAGCAGTACTTC | CASSLQLARSYEQYF
TRBJ2-5 | - | TRBV30 | few | TGTGCCTCAGGGCTGGGGGAGACCCAGTACTTC | CASGLGETQYF
TRBJ1-1 | TRBD1 | TRBV5-1 | - | TGCGCCAGCAGCAAAGAGGGGGCTGACACTGAAGCTTTCTTT | CASSKEGADTEAFF
TRBJ1-2 | - | TRBV5-6 | - | TGTGCCAGCAGCTTCCGGGGTAGGGCCTATGGCTACACCTTC | CASSFRGRAYGYTF
TRBJ1-1 | - | TRBV10-3 | - | TGTGCCATCAGGGACGGGCTGGGGGGCACTGAAGCTTTCTTT | CAIRDGLGGTEAFF
TRBJ2-1 | TRBD2 | TRBV7-2 | - | TGTGCCAGCAGCTTAGGTCAGGGACTAGCGGGGGTAAGTGAGCAGTTCTTC | CASSLGQGLAGVSEQFF
TRBJ2-7 | - | TRBV7-9 | - | TGTGCCAGCAGCTTAATGTCGGGGAACGAGCAGTACTTC | CASSLMSGNEQYF
TRBJ2-5 | - | TRBV2 | - | TGTGCCAGCTCGTCTTCCCTCGGGGGACAAGAGACCCAGTACTTC | CASSSSLGGQETQYF
TRBJ2-5 | - | TRBV3-1/TRBV3-2 | - | TGTGCCAGCAGCCAAGAGGACGGGGAGTTCTTGGACGAGACCCAGTACTTC | CASSQEDGEFLDETQYF
TRBJ2-1 | TRBD2 | TRBV12-3/TRBV12-4 | - | TGTGCCAGCAGGACTAGCGCCAGTAGTGAGCAGTTCTTC | CASRTSASSEQFF
TRBJ1-5 | - | TRBV12-3/TRBV12-4 | - | TGTGCCAGCAGGGGGCCTGACAATCAGCCCCAGCATTTT | CASRGPDNQPQHF
TRBJ2-7 | TRBD2 | TRBV9 | - | TGTGCCAGCAGCGTAGAAGCGGGGGTAGAGGGTGAGCAGTACTTC | CASSVEAGVEGEQYF
TRBJ2-7 | - | TRBV5-4 | - | TGTGCCAGCAGCCTCCAGACAGCCTACGAGCAGTACTTC | CASSLQTAYEQYF
TRBJ1-5 | TRBD1 | TRBV10-3 | - | TGTGCCATCCGTGGACAGGGAGATCAGCCCCAGCATTTT | CAIRGQGDQPQHF
TRBJ2-2 | TRBD2 | TRBV5-1 | - | TGCGCCAGCAGCACAGGGACTAGCGGAGCGAACACCGGGGAGCTGTTTTTT | CASSTGTSGANTGELFF
TRBJ2-7 | - | TRBV7-8 | - | TGTGCCAGCAGCCCCCTAGTTATTGTAGGCCTTTCCTACGAGCAGTACTTC | CASSPLVIVGLSYEQYF
TRBJ2-5 | - | TRBV19 | - | TGTGCCAGTAGTACCCAAATCCAAGAGACCCAGTACTTC | CASSTQIQETQYF
TRBJ2-2 | TRBD2 | TRBV25-1 | - | TGTGCCAGCAGTTTGGGACTAGCGAACACCGGGGAGCTGTTTTTT | CASSLGLANTGELFF
TRBJ1-1 | TRBD1 | TRBV2 | few | TGTGCCAGCAGGGGGGACAGCTCTGGCAAAAGGGCTTTCTTT | CASRGDSSGKRAFF
TRBJ1-5 | TRBD1 | TRBV18 | few | TGTGCCAGCTCGGTACAGGGGGTAGGCCAGCCCCAGCATTTT | CASSVQGVGQPQHF
TRBJ1-5 | - | TRBV7-9 | - | TGTGCCAGCAGCTTAAGCCCCGAGCAGCCCCAGCATTTT | CASSLSPEQPQHF
TRBJ1-1 | - | TRBV5-1 | - | TGCGCCAGCAGCTTGGAAAGCGGGCCCAGGCGGGGCACTGAAGCTTTCTTT | CASSLESGPRRGTEAFF
TRBJ2-1 | - | TRBV24-1 | - | TGTGCCACCAGTGACCGACGGGGAATTTATGAGCAGTTCTTC | CATSDRRGIYEQFF
TRBJ2-7 | TRBD2 | TRBV30 | - | TGTGCCTGGAGTACTAGCGGGACGGGAGAGCAGTACTTC | CAWSTSGTGEQYF
TRBJ1-1 | - | TRBV21-1 | - | TGTGCCAGCAAGCAGGCCCCAAAGAACGTTGAAGCTTTCTTT | CASKQAPKNVEAFF
TRBJ2-1 | TRBD2 | TRBV30 | - | TGTGCCTGGAAAGGACTAGCGGGAGGGTACTCCTACAATGAGCAGTTCTTC | CAWKGLAGGYSYNEQFF
TRBJ1-5 | - | TRBV21-1 | once | TGTGCCAGCAGCGCCACTCCGGGACAGGGTAGGGTTAGCAATCAGCCCCAGCATTTT | CASSATPGQGRVSNQPQHF
TRBJ1-5 | TRBD1 | TRBV2 | - | TGTGCCGGAAAACAGGGGATGGGGGTCAATCAGCCCCAGCATTTT | CAGKQGMGVNQPQHF
TRBJ1-2 | - | TRBV7-9 | - | TGTGCCAGCAGTCGCCCGGCGGGGAAGGATGGCTACACCTTC | CASSRPAGKDGYTF
TRBJ1-3 | - | TRBV15 | - | TGTGCCACCAGCAACTTGAGCGGGTCTGGAAACACCATATATTTT | CATSNLSGSGNTIYF
TRBJ2-7 | TRBD2 | TRBV11-2 | - | TGTGCCAGCAGAGGACTAGCGGGGGGAAAATCCTACGAGCAGTACTTC | CASRGLAGGKSYEQYF
TRBJ2-7 | TRBD1 | TRBV11-3 | once | TGTGCCAGCAGCTTAGATCACAGGGGCGAGCAGTACTTC | CASSLDHRGEQYF
TRBJ2-1 | TRBD1 | TRBV7-3 | - | TGTGCCAGCAGCTTCCGACAGGGCAGTGAGCAGTTCTTC | CASSFRQGSEQFF
TRBJ1-1 | TRBD1 | TRBV23-1 | few | TGCGCCAGCAGTCAATCGAGGGACAGCCAGAACACTGAAGCTTTCTTT | CASSQSRDSQNTEAFF
TRBJ1-6 | TRBD1 | TRBV27 | - | TGTGCCAGCAGTTTATATGGACAGGGAAGATTTTCACCCCTCCACTTT | CASSLYGQGRFSPLHF
TRBJ2-7 | - | TRBV6-6 | - | TGTGCCAGCAGTCCCCGGGTATACGAGCAGTACTTC | CASSPRVYEQYF
TRBJ2-1 | TRBD2 | TRBV4-2 | - | TGTGCCAGCAGCCAAATCAAGGGAGGACTAGCGGGAGTCTATGAGCAGTTCTTC | CASSQIKGGLAGVYEQFF
TRBJ2-7 | - | TRBV10-3 | - | TGTGCCATCAGGCGACCCGAAACAGGATACGAGCAGTACTTC | CAIRRPETGYEQYF
TRBJ1-1 | TRBD1 | TRBV5-1 | - | TGCGCCAGCAGGCCGGGACAGAAGGACACTGAAGCTTTCTTT | CASRPGQKDTEAFF
TRBJ2-7 | TRBD2 | TRBV25-1 | few | TGTGCCAGCAGTGATCGGGAGGGCAGCGAGCAGTACTTC | CASSDREGSEQYF
TRBJ2-1 | - | TRBV11-2 | - | TGTGCCAGCAGCTTAGGAAGTAGCAGGCAGTTCTTC | CASSLGSSRQFF
TRBJ2-7 | - | TRBV9 | - | TGTGCCAGCAGCGTAGAAGATGGCTTCTACGAGCAGTACTTC | CASSVEDGFYEQYF